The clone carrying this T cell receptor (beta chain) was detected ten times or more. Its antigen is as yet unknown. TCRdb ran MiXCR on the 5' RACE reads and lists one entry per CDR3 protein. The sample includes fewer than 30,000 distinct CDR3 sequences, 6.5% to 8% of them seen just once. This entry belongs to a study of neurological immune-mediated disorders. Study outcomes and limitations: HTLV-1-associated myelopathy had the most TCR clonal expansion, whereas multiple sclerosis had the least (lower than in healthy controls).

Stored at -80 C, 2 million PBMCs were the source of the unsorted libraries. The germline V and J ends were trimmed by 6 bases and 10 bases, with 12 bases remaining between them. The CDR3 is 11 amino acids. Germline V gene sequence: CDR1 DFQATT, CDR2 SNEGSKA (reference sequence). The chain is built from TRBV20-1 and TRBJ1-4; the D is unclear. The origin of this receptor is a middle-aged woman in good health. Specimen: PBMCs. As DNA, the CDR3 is TGCAGTGCCCCCTCCCTTGGAAAACTGTTTTTT. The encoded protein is CSAPSLGKLFF.